These 21 T cell receptor beta chains were sequenced from one sample in a study of tumor-infiltrating lymphocytes in primary liver carcinoma. Total RNA amounting to about 520 ng was the source from which TCR beta cDNA was made with a constant-region primer. Modified slightly, ARM-PCR produced TCR beta libraries over three nested multiplex PCR rounds. Running around 9 cycles apiece, the first two PCR rounds relied on TRBV1-TRBV30 forward primers together with a C-beta reverse primer. TCRdb reprocessed the multiplex PCR reads via MiXCR and lists one record per CDR3 protein. The sample lists 95,000 to 150,000 distinct CDR3 sequences; 60% to 70% were seen once. Starting material for RNA and DNA co-extraction consisted of about 17-34 mg of unsorted bulk tissue. Sequencing was performed on liver tumor tissue from sampling region 1. Indicated subset: tumor region T1, superior pole. These receptor sequences come from a woman aged 55-69 years with primary liver carcinoma and hepatitis B virus infection.

This clonotype was seen a few times. This sequence joins TRBV30 and TRBJ2-3; no clear D gene. The CDR3 sequence is 12 residues long. The germline V gene encodes CDR1 GTSNPN and CDR2 SVGIG (reference sequence). Trimming stripped 3 bases from V and 10 bases from J, with 14 bases between. CDR3 sequence: CAWSDSLGSQYF. The CDR3 nucleotides are TGTGCCTGGAGCGATTCACTGGGGTCGCAGTATTTT.

Concerning this clonotype itself: One end of the junction varies from germline; a read error may be responsible. The gene calls are TRBV11-2 and TRBJ2-7; possible D gene TRBD2, 5 bases. Germline V gene sequence: CDR1 SGHAT, CDR2 FQNNGV. This CDR3 comprises 16 residues. The CDR3 here is CASSLGLIAVDGEQHF. The DNA of the CDR3 is TGTGCCAGCAGCTTAGGGCTCATAGCAGTGGATGGGGAGCAGCACTTC.

In the case of this clonotype: One junction end does not reproduce the germline sequence, and a read error may be involved. The chain joins TRBV11-1 to TRBJ2-2; D is possibly TRBD2 (6 bases). CDR3 length equals 15 residues. CDR1 is SGHAT and CDR2 is FQDESV in the germline V gene (reference sequence). CDR3 bases: TGTGCCAGCAACTTGAGGGCCGGGGGATCCGGGGACCTGTTTTTT. Protein product: CASNLRAGGSGDLFF.

Ten or more counts support this clonotype. The rearrangement joins TRBV29-1 to TRBJ2-1; a possible D gene is TRBD1 (5 bases). Germline-derived CDR1 and CDR2 are SQVTM and ANQGSEA. The CDR3 has 13 residues. V lost 8 bases and J 8 bases, leaving 19 bases between the germline ends. CDR3 coding DNA: TGCAGCACTTGTCCGCAGGGTAGAGATGAGCAGTTCTTC. It specifies CSTCPQGRDEQFF.

With regard to this clonotype: One end of the junction does not line up with germline, which may come from a read error. The rearrangement joins TRBV4-1 to TRBJ1-5; tentatively, D is TRBD1 (6 bases). CDR3 length: 17 amino acids. Germline CDR1 MGHRA, CDR2 YSYEKL. The CDR3 protein is CASSHRILTGIGQSQHF. CDR3 in DNA: TGCGCCAGCAGCCATAGAATCCTAACAGGGATCGGTCAGTCCCAGCATTTC.

CDR3 DNA sequence: TGTGCCAGCAGCTTAACTAGCGGGGCGAACACCGGGGAGCTGTTTTTT. This gives the protein CASSLTSGANTGELFF. The chain has TRBV7-3 and TRBJ2-2, with TRBD2 matching 8 bases. The CDR3 loop spans 16 amino acids. V dropped 0 bases and J dropped 0; count of bases not matched to a gene: 0. From germline, CDR1 is SGHTA and CDR2 FQGTGA.

This clonotype was seen ten or more times. This CDR3 is CSVGTGGVNTEAFF. The CDR3 DNA reads TGCAGCGTCGGGACAGGGGGCGTGAACACTGAAGCTTTCTTT. The V call is TRBV29-1, the J call TRBJ1-1, with TRBD1 matching over 12 bases. This CDR3 is built from 14 residues. Trimming cost V 6 bases and J 0 bases; bases outside gene matches: 2. CDR1 is SQVTM, CDR2 ANQGSEA, per germline.

Worth noting for this clonotype: Compared with germline, one end of the junction differs, possibly owing to a read error. The CDR3 sequence: CTSSPRLNTEAFF. In DNA form, the CDR3 reads TGTACCAGCAGCCCTAGGCTGAACACTGAAGCTTTCTTT. V is TRBV14 and J is TRBJ1-1; D unclear. CDR1 is SGHDN, CDR2 FVKESK, per germline. This CDR3 has 13 amino acids.

The gene calls are TRBV28 and TRBJ2-1; TRBD2 is a possible D gene (6 bases). V lost 2 bases and J lost 4, with 15 bases in between. The CDR3 is 16 amino acids. In germline, CDR1 is MDHEN, CDR2 SYDVKM. The CDR3, as DNA: TGTGCCAGCAGTTTACTTAGCGGAGGTGGGTACAATGAGCAGTTCTTC. Its translation is CASSLLSGGGYNEQFF. The entire variable domain, with the rest obtained from reference TRBV28 and TRBJ2-1, is as follows: DVKVTQSSRYLVKRTGEKVFLECVQDMDHENMFWYRQDPGLGLRLIYFSYDVKMKEKGDIPEGYSVSREKKERFSLILESASTNQTSMYLCASSLLSGGGYNEQFFGPGTRLTVL.

About this clonotype: A much larger clone differs by one base, so this may be a read error. V and J are TRBV6-5 and TRBJ1-6; no clear D. Trimming took off 6 bases at V and 5 bases at J, with 14 bases between the two ends. Germline V gene sequence: CDR1 MNHEY, CDR2 SVGAGI. CDR3 size: 15 residues. DNA of the CDR3: TGTGCCAGCAGGACTGGACGGAGGAATAATTCACCCCTCCACTTT. It codes for CASRTGRRNNSPLHF.

Worth noting for this clonotype: A much larger clone is a single base away; this may be a read error. The chain uses TRBV4-1 and TRBJ1-2; D not resolved. The CDR3 loop spans 13 amino acids. Germline V gives CDR1 MGHRA, CDR2 YSYEKL. The CDR3 DNA reads TGCACCAGCAGCAGGCGGCTGGGTGATGGCTACACCTTC. Amino acids: CTSSRRLGDGYTF.

Turning to this clonotype: Lacking the conserved final phenylalanine or tryptophan, this CDR3 likely reflects a read error. The chain uses TRBV29-1 and TRBJ2-7; 7 positions agree with TRBD2. From germline, CDR1 is SQVTM and CDR2 ANQGSEA. The ends lost 4 bases at V and 5 bases at J; junction bases unmatched: 8. There are 13 residues in the CDR3. The CDR3 loop is CSVGASGPHEQYL. Written as DNA, the CDR3 is TGCAGCGTTGGGGCTAGCGGACCGCACGAGCAGTACCTC.

With regard to this clonotype: The CDR3 ends on some other residue instead of the conserved phenylalanine or tryptophan, so this is likely a read error. J is TRBJ1-5 and V is TRBV7-8, with D maybe TRBD1 (6 bases). The CDR3 has 15 amino acids. Germline V gene sequence: CDR1 SGHVS, CDR2 FQNEAQ. CDR3 amino acids: CASSLSGQVGQPQHY. DNA for the CDR3: TGCGCCAGCAGCTTATCGGGACAAGTTGGCCAGCCCCAGCATTAT.

A word on this clonotype: Without the conserved terminal phenylalanine or tryptophan, this CDR3 likely stems from a read error. The rearrangement uses TRBV11-2 and TRBJ2-1; 12 nucleotides agree with TRBD2. The germline V gene has CDR1 SGHAT and CDR2 FQNNGV. V lost 5 bases, J lost 10 bases, and 6 bases stayed unmatched. The CDR3 length is 14 residues. DNA for the CDR3: TGTGCCAGCAGCCCGGGGACTAGCGGGCGAGAGCAGTTCTCT. This translates into CASSPGTSGREQFS.

This sequence joins TRBV2 and TRBJ1-5; unclear D gene. V was cut by 7 bases and J by 1 base, with 11 bases left in between. The CDR3 spans 14 residues. Germline CDR1 reads SNHLY; CDR2 reads FYNNEI. The CDR3 nucleotides read TGTGCCAGCACGCAGACCGGAAGCAATCAGCCCCAGCATTTT. Translation gives CASTQTGSNQPQHF. The full variable domain, rest sourced from reference TRBV2 and TRBJ1-5, is EPEVTQTPSHQVTQMGQEVILRCVPISNHLYFYWYRQILGQKVEFLVSFYNNEISEKSEIFDDQFSVERPDGSNFTLKIRSTKLEDSAMYFCASTQTGSNQPQHFGDGTRLSIL.

In the case of this clonotype: One end of the junction does not line up with germline, which may come from a read error. This chain connects TRBV6-1 to TRBJ2-2, with 7 bases identical to TRBD2. The CDR3 totals 13 residues. Looked up from germline, CDR1 is MNHNS and CDR2 is SASEGT. CDR3 sequence (DNA): TGTGCCAGCCCCAACCCGGGGAGCGGGGAACTGTTTTTT. Translation gives CASPNPGSGELFF.

As regards this clonotype: Possible read error: a much larger clone is one base away. The chain joins TRBV6-1 to TRBJ1-2; 9 bases are a match to TRBD1. CDR1 is MNHNS and CDR2 is SASEGT in the germline V gene. The CDR3 has 14 amino acids. CDR3 nucleotides: TGTGCCGGCAGAAGACCGGGACAGGGTTACAGCTACACCTTC. Its protein is CAGRRPGQGYSYTF.

The chain recombines TRBV5-4 with TRBJ2-7, with 10 positions matching TRBD2. This CDR3 is 13 amino acids long. Germline V gene lookup returns CDR1 SGHNT and CDR2 YYREEE (reference sequence). Trimming at V came to 9 bases and at J to 5 bases, leaving 8 bases not matched to a gene. The CDR3, as DNA: TGTGCCATCCCCTCGGGGACTAGCGACGAGCAGTACTTC. Translating gives CAIPSGTSDEQYF.

On this clonotype: The conserved phenylalanine or tryptophan is not found at the CDR3 terminus, so this likely reflects a read error. The rearrangement joins TRBV29-1 to TRBJ2-3; weak D call: TRBD2 (6 bases). V was cut by 6 bases and J by 1 base, with 14 bases left in between. The germline V gene encodes CDR1 SQVTM and CDR2 ANQGSEA. This CDR3 has 14 residues. CDR3 nucleotide sequence: TGCAGCGTGGAGGGCGGGATAGGCACAGATACGCAGTATTAT. Encoded protein: CSVEGGIGTDTQYY.

To note about this clonotype: A read error may produce the germline difference seen at one junction end. J is TRBJ2-1 and V is TRBV4-2; D unresolved. The CDR3 extends over 15 amino acids. The germline gives CDR1 LGHNA, CDR2 YNFKEQ. CDR3 in DNA: TGTGTCACCCAGCCGCGGCTGGCCTCCTACAATGAACAGTTCTTC. Amino acids: CVTQPRLASYNEQFF.

In this sample, this clonotype turned up once. This chain uses TRBV11-2 with TRBJ2-3; D may be TRBD2 (6 bases). Looked up from germline, CDR1 is SGHAT and CDR2 is FQNNGV. The CDR3 contains 16 residues. The V end lost 5 bases, the J end lost 6 bases, and 21 bases lay between the germline ends. CDR3 loop: CASSPSFIRRADTQYF. The DNA for the CDR3 is TGTGCCAGCAGCCCCAGTTTCATCAGGAGGGCCGATACGCAGTATTTT.